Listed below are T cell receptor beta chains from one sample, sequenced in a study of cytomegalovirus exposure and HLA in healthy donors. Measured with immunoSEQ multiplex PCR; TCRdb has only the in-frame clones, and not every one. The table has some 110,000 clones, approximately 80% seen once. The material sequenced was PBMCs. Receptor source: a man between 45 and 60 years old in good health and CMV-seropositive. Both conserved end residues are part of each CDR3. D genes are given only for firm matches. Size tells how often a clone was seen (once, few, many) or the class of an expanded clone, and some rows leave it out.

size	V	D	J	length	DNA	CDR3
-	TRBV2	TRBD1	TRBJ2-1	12	TGTGCCAGCAGCTCCGACAGGGGGCGAGGGTTCTTC	CASSSDRGRGFF
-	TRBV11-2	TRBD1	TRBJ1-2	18	TGTGCCAGCAGCTTAGATCCAGGGGGTTTATTAGCTAACTATGGCTACACCTTC	CASSLDPGGLLANYGYTF
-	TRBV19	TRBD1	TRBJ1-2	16	TGTGCCAGTAGTAGAAGCACCGGGACAGGAAACTATGGCTACACCTTC	CASSRSTGTGNYGYTF
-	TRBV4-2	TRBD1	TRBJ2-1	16	TGTGCCAGCAGCCAAGATGGGACAGGGAACTACAATGAGCAGTTCTTC	CASSQDGTGNYNEQFF
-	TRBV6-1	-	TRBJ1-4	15	TGTGCCAGCAGCTGGGTAGCGGGAAGAAATGAAAAACTGTTTTTT	CASSWVAGRNEKLFF
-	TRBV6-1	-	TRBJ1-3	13	TGTGCCAGCCCGACAGGCTCTGGAAACACCATATATTTT	CASPTGSGNTIYF
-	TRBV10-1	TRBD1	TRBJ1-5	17	TGCGCCAGCAGCCTTACAGGGGGGCAACAAAGCAATCAGCCCCAGCATTTT	CASSLTGGQQSNQPQHF
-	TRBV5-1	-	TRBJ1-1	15	TGCGCCAGCAGCTTGTTCGAGACTCCGAACACTGAAGCTTTCTTT	CASSLFETPNTEAFF
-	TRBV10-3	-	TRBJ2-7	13	TGTGCCATCAGTGGGACTGGATCCTACGAGCAGTACTTC	CAISGTGSYEQYF
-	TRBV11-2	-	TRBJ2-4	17	TGTGCCAGCAGCTTAGTTCGGGGGAGTCGAGCCAAAAACATTCAGTACTTC	CASSLVRGSRAKNIQYF
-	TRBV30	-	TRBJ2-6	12	TGTGCCTGGAGTGTTACATCCAACGTCCTGACTTTC	CAWSVTSNVLTF
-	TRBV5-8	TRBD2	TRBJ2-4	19	TGTGCCAGCAGTTTTGTGGGGCCGGGAGGGCAGAATAGGAAAAACATTCAGTACTTC	CASSFVGPGGQNRKNIQYF
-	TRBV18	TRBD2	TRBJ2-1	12	TGTGCCAGCTCCCGCAGCGGGGGTGAGCAGTTCTTC	CASSRSGGEQFF
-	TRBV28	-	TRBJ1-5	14	TGTGCCAGCAGTCCAGCGGGGAACAATCAGCCCCAGCATTTT	CASSPAGNNQPQHF
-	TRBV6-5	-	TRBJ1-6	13	TGTGCCAGCAGTTACGCTGCGAATTCACCCCTCCACTTT	CASSYAANSPLHF
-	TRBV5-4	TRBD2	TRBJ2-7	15	TGTGCCAGCAGCTTCGGGACTAGCGGGTCCTACGAGCAGTACTTC	CASSFGTSGSYEQYF
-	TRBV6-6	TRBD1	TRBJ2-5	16	TGTGCCAGCAGTTCCGGACAGGGGGCAGGGGGAGAGACCCAGTACTTC	CASSSGQGAGGETQYF
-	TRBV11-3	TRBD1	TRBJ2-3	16	TGTGCCAGCAGCTTATCCGGGACAGGGGCGGCAGATACGCAGTATTTT	CASSLSGTGAADTQYF
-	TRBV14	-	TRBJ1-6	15	TGTGCCAGCAGCCAAGAGCGGGTACGGAATTCACCCCTCCACTTT	CASSQERVRNSPLHF
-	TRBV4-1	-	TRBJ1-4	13	TGCGCCAGCAGCGCCCAAGGGGATGGAAAACTGTTTTTT	CASSAQGDGKLFF
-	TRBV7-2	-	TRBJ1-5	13	TGTGCCAGCAGCCCGGACAGAGGACAGCCCCAGCATTTT	CASSPDRGQPQHF
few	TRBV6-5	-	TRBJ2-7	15	TGTGCCAGCAGTTCACACGACACCTCCGGCTACGAGCAGTACTTC	CASSSHDTSGYEQYF
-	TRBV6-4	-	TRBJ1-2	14	TGTGCCAGCAGTGACTCCCCCACGTCCGGGGGCTACACCTTC	CASSDSPTSGGYTF
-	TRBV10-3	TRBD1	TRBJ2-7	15	TGTGCCATCAGTGCCCGGGGACAGGGGGGCTACGAGCAGTACTTC	CAISARGQGGYEQYF
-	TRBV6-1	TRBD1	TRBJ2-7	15	TGTGCCAGCAGTGCTCGACAGGGGGGAAAGTACGAGCAGTACTTC	CASSARQGGKYEQYF
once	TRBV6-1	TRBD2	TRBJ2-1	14	TGTGCCAGCAGCCTACCCGGGACTAGAAATGAGCAGTTCTTC	CASSLPGTRNEQFF
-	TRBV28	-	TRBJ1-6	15	TGTGCCAGCAGTTTAGACAGGCTCTATAATTCACCCCTCCACTTT	CASSLDRLYNSPLHF
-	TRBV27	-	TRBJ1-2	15	TGTGCCAGCAGTTTAAACCCAGGCCCTAACTATGGCTACACCTTC	CASSLNPGPNYGYTF
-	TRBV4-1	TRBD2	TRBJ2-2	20	TGCGCCAGCAGCCTAAGTCGAGGGCTAGCGGGGGGGAAGTACACCGGGGAGCTGTTTTTT	CASSLSRGLAGGKYTGELFF
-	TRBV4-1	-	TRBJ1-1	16	TGCGCCAGCAGCTCCCTGGGGGCGGGCTTAAGCACTGAAGCTTTCTTT	CASSSLGAGLSTEAFF
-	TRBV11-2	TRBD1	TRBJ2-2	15	TGTGCCAGCTCTTTGGCAGCAGGGGGCACCGGGGAGCTGTTTTTT	CASSLAAGGTGELFF
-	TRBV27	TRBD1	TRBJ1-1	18	TGTGCCAGCAGCCACAGGACAGGGGGAGGGAGTAGGGACACTGAAGCTTTCTTT	CASSHRTGGGSRDTEAFF
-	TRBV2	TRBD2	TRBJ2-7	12	TGTGCCAGCAGTGAGACTAGCGGGTCGCAGTACTTC	CASSETSGSQYF
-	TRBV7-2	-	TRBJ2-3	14	TGTGCCAGCAGCTTAGCCCCGGAGGGTCGGGCGCAGTATTTT	CASSLAPEGRAQYF
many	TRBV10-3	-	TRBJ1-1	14	TGTGCCATCACCCCGGGAGGGGGGAACACTGAAGCTTTCTTT	CAITPGGGNTEAFF
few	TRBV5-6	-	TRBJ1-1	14	TGTGCCAGCAGCTTGTCGATAGAGCTCGCCGAAGCTTTCTTT	CASSLSIELAEAFF
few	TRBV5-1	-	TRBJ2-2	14	TGCGCCAGCAGCTTGAGATCAGGAACCGGGGAGCTGTTTTTT	CASSLRSGTGELFF